These T cell receptor beta chains were read from a single sample in a study of control samples from healthy donors and cancer patients. Some clones are missing from TCRdb's copy, which holds only in-frame ones; the method was immunoSEQ multiplex PCR. The sample consists of approximately 70,000 clones, around 87% of them appearing once. Sequenced: PBMCs. These receptors were taken from a woman aged 45 to 65 with head and neck cancer. Each CDR3 is given with its conserved first and last residue. Each record gives: J gene, V gene, D gene, clone size, CDR3 DNA, CDR3 protein. A D gene is named only where the DNA matches it firmly. Not every row has a clone size; where given, it reads once, few, many or a size class.

TRBJ2-7 | TRBV29-1 | TRBD1 | . | TGCAGCGTTGGGGGGACAGGGTTCCACGAGCAGTACTTC | CSVGGTGFHEQYF
TRBJ1-2 | TRBV5-1 | . | . | TGCGCCAGCAGCCAGAACGGGCCACCTTGGGATGGCTACACCTTC | CASSQNGPPWDGYTF
TRBJ2-1 | TRBV2 | TRBD2 | . | TGTGCCAGCAGTGTCCGGACTAGTATAAATGAGCAGTTCTTC | CASSVRTSINEQFF
TRBJ1-1 | TRBV15 | . | . | TGTGCCACCAGCAGAGGACAGCTAATGAACACTGAAGCTTTCTTT | CATSRGQLMNTEAFF
TRBJ2-3 | TRBV4-2 | . | . | TGTGCCAGCAGCCAAGGGAGTAGCACAGATACGCAGTATTTT | CASSQGSSTDTQYF
TRBJ2-4 | TRBV7-9 | . | . | TGTGCCAGCAGCCCACTCTCCGGGACACCAAAAAACATTCAGTACTTC | CASSPLSGTPKNIQYF
TRBJ2-7 | TRBV7-2 | . | once | TGTGCCAGCAGCTTATCCGGTAGTCAGGGGCGCGAGCAGTACTTC | CASSLSGSQGREQYF
TRBJ2-3 | TRBV19 | . | once | TGTGCCAGTAGTGCCAGCACAGATACGCAGTATTTT | CASSASTDTQYF
TRBJ2-1 | TRBV30 | . | . | TGTGCCTACACGGACTACAATGAGCAGTTCTTC | CAYTDYNEQFF
TRBJ2-7 | TRBV9 | TRBD1 | . | TGTGCCAGCAGCGTAGGTTCCGGGACAGGGCAACTCGGGGAGCAGTACTTC | CASSVGSGTGQLGEQYF
TRBJ1-2 | TRBV10-3 | . | . | TGTGCCATCAGTGAAAGACAGTATGGCTACACCTTC | CAISERQYGYTF
TRBJ2-1 | TRBV7-8 | . | . | TGTGCCAGCAGCTTCTTCCGGGAAGCCGATAATGAGCAGTTCTTC | CASSFFREADNEQFF
TRBJ2-7 | TRBV5-1 | . | . | TGCGCCAGCAGCCCGGGGGCCTTGTACGAGCAGTACTTC | CASSPGALYEQYF
TRBJ2-3 | TRBV15 | . | . | TGTGCCACCAGCAGAGATGGACAGAACACAGATACGCAGTATTTT | CATSRDGQNTDTQYF
TRBJ2-2 | TRBV10-3 | . | . | TGTGCCATCAGTGGGGTCGGCACCGGGGAGCTGTTTTTT | CAISGVGTGELFF
TRBJ2-5 | TRBV2 | . | . | TGTGCCAGCAGCCTGGGTGGCGGTAAAGAGACCCAGTACTTC | CASSLGGGKETQYF
TRBJ1-1 | TRBV7-8 | . | . | TGTGCCAGCAGCTCACTAGGGGGGGCCTACACTGAAGCTTTCTTT | CASSSLGGAYTEAFF
TRBJ2-7 | TRBV4-2 | . | . | TGTGCCAGCAGCCAAGAGGGGAGCCCCCTCCCCTACGAGCAGTACTTC | CASSQEGSPLPYEQYF
TRBJ1-6 | TRBV5-1 | . | . | TGCGCCAGCAGCTTGGAGGGGAATTCACCCCTCCACTTT | CASSLEGNSPLHF
TRBJ2-1 | TRBV5-1 | TRBD2 | few | TGCGCCAGCAGCCCCTCCGGGACTAGCAGGGCCACGGTGGCGTTCTTC | CASSPSGTSRATVAFF
TRBJ1-4 | TRBV3-1/TRBV3-2 | . | . | TGTGCCAGCAGCGAGGGCAGAGGAAAACTGTTTTTT | CASSEGRGKLFF
TRBJ2-1 | TRBV11-2 | TRBD2 | . | TGTGCCAGCAGTCGGGTAGGGACTACTTACAATGAGCAGTTCTTC | CASSRVGTTYNEQFF
TRBJ2-2 | TRBV19 | TRBD2 | . | TGTGCCAGTAGTCAAAGGACTAGCGGGGGGGCCGGGGAGCTGTTTTTT | CASSQRTSGGAGELFF